The 30 T cell receptor beta chains presented below share a single source sample, sequenced in a study of PD-L1 blockade in urothelial cancer. Measured with immunoSEQ multiplex PCR; TCRdb has only the in-frame clones, and not every one. The table lists about 74,000 clones, around four fifths of them singletons. The source was PBMCs, collected around atezolizumab (anti-PD-L1) treatment. These receptor sequences come from a man aged 65 to 79 with urothelial cancer.

This clone has a single count. The genes are TRBV11-2 and TRBJ1-5, with TRBD1 as a possible D gene (5 bases). V dropped 1 base and J dropped 5 bases, with 15 bases sitting between them. The CDR3 spans 16 residues. The V gene's germline CDR1 is SGHAT and CDR2 FQNNGV. The CDR3: CASSLVHRLRHQPQHF. The CDR3 region has the DNA TGTGCCAGCAGCTTAGTTCACAGGTTACGACATCAGCCCCAGCATTTT.

The chain couples TRBV2 to TRBJ2-7; tentatively, D is TRBD2 (6 bases). CDR3 length equals 13 residues. CDR1 is SNHLY and CDR2 is FYNNEI in the germline V gene. V was shortened by 2 bases and J by 4 bases, with 9 bases between the two germline ends. The CDR3 region is CASSELEGYEQYF. Here the CDR3 DNA reads TGTGCCAGCAGTGAATTGGAGGGGTACGAGCAGTACTTC.

This chain links TRBV2 with TRBJ1-5; weak D call: TRBD1 (6 bases). The CDR3 has 15 amino acids. Trimming cost V 1 base and J 6 bases, with 13 bases left between them. In germline, CDR1 is SNHLY, CDR2 FYNNEI. The CDR3 DNA follows: TGTGCCAGCAGTGAAGATAGGGGGGGTGGTCAGCCCCAGCATTTT. As protein: CASSEDRGGGQPQHF. The variable domain in full, completed from reference TRBV2 and TRBJ1-5, reads EPEVTQTPSHQVTQMGQEVILRCVPISNHLYFYWYRQILGQKVEFLVSFYNNEISEKSEIFDDQFSVERPDGSNFTLKIRSTKLEDSAMYFCASSEDRGGGQPQHFGDGTRLSIL.

The V gene is TRBV11-2, the J gene TRBJ2-5, with no clear D. The length of the CDR3 is 15 residues. Per germline, CDR1 SGHAT and CDR2 FQNNGV. V lost 0 bases, J lost 5 bases, and 13 bases lay in between. The CDR3 loop reads CASSLDPLTTETQYF. CDR3 in DNA: TGTGCCAGCAGCTTAGACCCACTAACCACGGAGACCCAGTACTTC.

This clone was observed once. This chain links TRBV10-3 with TRBJ2-1; 11 bases are a match to TRBD1. Trimming at V came to 0 bases and at J to 7 bases, leaving 2 bases not matched to a gene. CDR1 is ENHRY and CDR2 is SYGVKD in the germline V gene. CDR3 length: 15 residues. Written as DNA, the CDR3 is TGTGCCATCAGTGAGTCCCGGGACAGGGGGAATGAGCAGTTCTTC. It encodes CAISESRDRGNEQFF.

The table lists this clone with a few counts. This chain joins TRBV18 and TRBJ2-2; D remains unclear. This CDR3 is built from 13 residues. The ends were cut back, 3 bases at V and 5 bases at J, with 7 bases in the middle. Germline CDR1 is KGHSH and CDR2 is LQKENI. For the CDR3, the DNA is TGTGCCAGCTCACCTCCCCAAACCGGGGAGCTGTTTTTT. Translated: CASSPPQTGELFF. Looking up the rest from reference TRBV18 and TRBJ2-2 gives the full variable domain: NAGVMQNPRHLVRRRGQEARLRCSPMKGHSHVYWYRQLPEEGLKFMVYLQKENIIDESGMPKERFSAEFPKEGPSILRIQQVVRGDSAAYFCASSPPQTGELFFGEGSRLTVL.

The gene calls are TRBV18 and TRBJ2-7; tentatively, D is TRBD2 (6 bases). The CDR3 totals 14 residues. Trimming shortened V by 6 bases and J by 3 bases, and 15 bases separated the two germline ends. Per the germline V gene, CDR1 is KGHSH and CDR2 is LQKENI. In DNA, the CDR3 is TGTGCCAGCTCGTCTCGACTAGGCGGCTACGAGCAGTACTTC. Translation: CASSSRLGGYEQYF.

The CDR3 DNA reads as TGTGCCAGTAGTATTGGGGCAGGGTCCGGCAATCAGCCCCAGCATTTT. Its translation is CASSIGAGSGNQPQHF. The chain uses TRBV19 and TRBJ1-5; possible D gene TRBD1, 5 bases. Deletions cut 3 bases from V and 2 bases from J, with 14 bases between. This CDR3 region has 16 residues. The germline gives CDR1 LNHDA, CDR2 SQIVND (reference sequence). The full variable domain, with the rest looked up from reference TRBV19 and TRBJ1-5, is DGGITQSPKYLFRKEGQNVTLSCEQNLNHDAMYWYRQDPGQGLRLIYYSQIVNDFQKGDIAEGYSVSREKKESFPLTVTSAQKNPTAFYLCASSIGAGSGNQPQHFGDGTRLSIL.

With regard to this clone: Other DNA variants within this sample encode the same CDR3. The chain couples TRBV7-9 to TRBJ2-1; TRBD2 aligns across 8 bases. J gave up 4 bases and V 3 bases, and 11 bases lay outside the gene matches. This CDR3 comprises 17 residues. Germline CDR1 and CDR2: SEHNR and FQNEAQ (reference sequence). The chain's CDR3 is CASSLGGLAGRYNEQFF. CDR3 sequence (DNA): TGTGCCAGCAGCTTGGGGGGGCTAGCGGGTCGTTACAATGAGCAGTTCTTC.

The genes are TRBV7-8 and TRBJ1-5; TRBD1 aligns across 7 bases. The CDR3 runs 15 residues. V was pared by 5 bases and J by 6 bases, with 10 bases of the junction left unmatched. Germline CDR1 is SGHVS and CDR2 is FQNEAQ. This CDR3 reads CASSPRDREGQPQHF. The CDR3 DNA follows: TGTGCCAGCAGCCCCCGGGACAGAGAAGGTCAGCCCCAGCATTTT.

V and J are TRBV7-9 and TRBJ2-1, with 14 bases matching TRBD2. Germline loops: CDR1 SEHNR, CDR2 FQNEAQ (reference sequence). With V trimmed by 8 bases and J by 6 bases, 3 bases remained unmatched. The CDR3 is 14 amino acids. The CDR3 nucleotides are TGTGCCAGCGCAGGGACTAGCGGGGGCAATGAGCAGTTCTTC. Translation: CASAGTSGGNEQFF. The whole variable domain, remainder taken from reference TRBV7-9 and TRBJ2-1, is DTGVSQNPRHKITKRGQNVTFRCDPISEHNRLYWYRQTLGQGPEFLTYFQNEAQLEKSRLLSDRFSAERPKGSFSTLEIQRTEQGDSAMYLCASAGTSGGNEQFFGPGTRLTVL.

The DNA of the CDR3 is TGCAGCGTTGAGTTTGCGGTTTCCTATGGCTACACCTTC. Translation: CSVEFAVSYGYTF. The chain employs TRBV29-1 and TRBJ1-2; D gene uncertain. This CDR3 region has 13 residues. The V gene's germline CDR1 is SQVTM and CDR2 ANQGSEA. Trimming shortened V by 3 bases and J by 4 bases, and 12 bases separated the two germline ends. Full variable domain (missing parts from reference TRBV29-1 and TRBJ1-2): SAVISQKPSRDICQRGTSLTIQCQVDSQVTMMFWYRQQPGQSLTLIATANQGSEATYESGFVIDKFPISRPNLTFSTLTVSNMSPEDSSIYLCSVEFAVSYGYTFGSGTRLTVV.

The rearrangement links TRBV28 to TRBJ2-3; 9 nucleotides align to TRBD2. The length of the CDR3 is 15 residues. The junction had 7 bases not matched to a gene; V was cut back by 5 bases and J by 4 bases. CDR1 and CDR2 from the germline V gene are MDHEN and SYDVKM. The CDR3 DNA follows: TGTGCCAGCAGTCGAGCGGGAGGTTGGGCAGATACGCAGTATTTT. Its translation is CASSRAGGWADTQYF.

The chain joins TRBV7-6 to TRBJ2-7; TRBD2 matches 14 bases. V lost 1 base and J lost 5; bases outside the gene matches: 4. In germline, CDR1 is SGHVS, CDR2 FNYEAQ. The CDR3 is 16 residues long. In DNA, the CDR3 is TGTGCCAGCAGCTTAGGACTAGCGGGAGGGCCTGACGAGCAGTACTTC. Its translation is CASSLGLAGGPDEQYF. The variable domain in full, with the rest retrieved from reference TRBV7-6 and TRBJ2-7, is GAGVSQSPRYKVTKRGQDVALRCDPISGHVSLYWYRQALGQGPEFLTYFNYEAQQDKSGLPNDRFSAERPEGSISTLTIQRTEQRDSAMYRCASSLGLAGGPDEQYFGPGTRLTVT.

This clone was detected only once. The chain has TRBV5-1 and TRBJ2-7; TRBD1 matches 7 bases. The CDR3 is 12 residues long. From germline, CDR1 is SGHRS and CDR2 YFSETQ. The trim removed 4 bases at V and 3 bases at J, leaving 1 base unmatched. CDR3 in DNA: TGCGCCAGCAGCCGGGACAGCTACGAGCAGTACTTC. Its protein is CASSRDSYEQYF. The full variable domain, rest sourced from reference TRBV5-1 and TRBJ2-7, is KAGVTQTPRYLIKTRGQQVTLSCSPISGHRSVSWYQQTPGQGLQFLFEYFSETQRNKGNFPGRFSGRQFSNSRSEMNVSTLELGDSALYLCASSRDSYEQYFGPGTRLTVT.

The chain employs TRBV28 and TRBJ2-7; 11 bases fit TRBD2. The germline V gene encodes CDR1 MDHEN and CDR2 SYDVKM. The CDR3 sequence is 14 residues long. V was clipped by 3 bases and J by 2 bases; unmatched bases: 0. As DNA, the CDR3 is TGTGCCAGCAGTTTGACTAGCGGGACCTACGAGCAGTACTTC. Amino acid sequence: CASSLTSGTYEQYF.

The chain recombines TRBV4-2 with TRBJ2-7, with TRBD2 identical over 11 bases. V gave up 0 bases and J gave up 7 bases; unmatched junction bases: 5. The CDR3 sequence is 15 residues long. Germline-derived CDR1 and CDR2 are LGHNA and YNFKEQ. This CDR3 is CASSQDLAGGPEQYF. For the CDR3, the DNA is TGTGCCAGCAGCCAAGATTTAGCGGGAGGGCCTGAGCAGTACTTC.

The rearrangement joins TRBV29-1 to TRBJ2-3; tentatively, D is TRBD2 (6 bases). The V end was cut by 5 bases, the J end by 2 bases, with 11 bases between. Germline-derived CDR1 and CDR2 are SQVTM and ANQGSEA. CDR3 size: 13 residues. The CDR3 nucleotides are TGCAGCGTTCGGCGGGATACCACAGATACGCAGTATTTT. Translated, it gives CSVRRDTTDTQYF.

Written as DNA, the CDR3 is TGTGCCAGCAGCTTGTCCTCTAGCTACGAGCAGTACTTC. As protein: CASSLSSSYEQYF. This sequence joins TRBV5-4 and TRBJ2-7; D call uncertain. The V gene lost 1 base and the J gene lost 3 bases, with 8 bases spanning the gap. Germline CDR1 is SGHNT and CDR2 is YYREEE (reference sequence). The CDR3 is 13 amino acids.

This clone has only one observation. CDR3: CASSQSELAGGNTGELFF. The CDR3 DNA reads as TGCGCCAGCAGTCAATCGGAACTAGCGGGGGGGAACACCGGGGAGCTGTTTTTT. The J gene is TRBJ2-2, the V gene TRBV23-1; 12 nucleotides align to TRBD2. TRBV23-1 is an ORF; its function is uncertain. The CDR3 is made up of 18 amino acids. J gave up 1 base and V 0 bases, and 3 bases lay outside the gene matches.

A single count supports this clone. This chain links TRBV6-5 with TRBJ2-3; 7 bases are shared with TRBD2. The CDR3 totals 15 residues. J was trimmed by 0 bases and V by 4 bases; bases with no gene match: 4. Germline CDR1 MNHEY, CDR2 SVGAGI. CDR3 residues: CASSSPSGSTDTQYF. The CDR3 nucleotides read TGTGCCAGCAGTTCTCCTAGCGGCAGCACAGATACGCAGTATTTT.

V and J are TRBV27 and TRBJ2-5, with 7 bases aligning to TRBD1. With 5 bases clipped from V and 3 bases from J, the junction kept 6 bases outside the gene matches. Germline-derived CDR1 and CDR2 are MNHEY and SMNVEV (reference sequence). This CDR3 spans 14 amino acids. The CDR3 protein is CASSTPTGKETQYF. Written as DNA, the CDR3 is TGTGCCAGCAGTACGCCGACAGGGAAAGAGACCCAGTACTTC.

The gene calls are TRBV4-1 and TRBJ2-2, with TRBD2 matching 9 bases. Germline CDR1 reads MGHRA; CDR2 reads YSYEKL. Trimming cost V 1 base and J 3 bases; bases outside gene matches: 6. This CDR3 region has 17 residues. The CDR3 DNA reads TGCGCCAGCAGCCAAGCAGGGCTAGCGGGATACACCGGGGAGCTGTTTTTT. Its translation: CASSQAGLAGYTGELFF.

The chain carries TRBV7-3 and TRBJ2-3, with D perhaps matching TRBD2 (6 bases). The CDR3 runs 14 residues. Germline V gives CDR1 SGHTA, CDR2 FQGTGA. Trimming took off 5 bases at V and 6 bases at J, with 15 bases between the two ends. The CDR3 spells CASSPGLTTDTQYF. CDR3 nucleotide sequence: TGTGCCAGCAGCCCTGGACTAACTACGGATACGCAGTATTTT. Combining the CDR3 with reference TRBV7-3 and TRBJ2-3 gives the whole variable domain GAGVSQTPSNKVTEKGKYVELRCDPISGHTALYWYRQSLGQGPEFLIYFQGTGAADDSGLPNDRFFAVRPEGSVSTLKIQRTERGDSAVYLCASSPGLTTDTQYFGPGTRLTVL.

V gene TRBV7-3 combines with J gene TRBJ2-5; a possible D gene is TRBD2 (5 bases). Trimming took off 2 bases at V and 1 base at J, with 11 bases between the two ends. This CDR3 spans 15 amino acids. Germline-derived CDR1 and CDR2 are SGHTA and FQGTGA. The CDR3 region has the DNA TGTGCCAGCAGCTTATCTCCCGGACTCCAAGAGACCCAGTACTTC. This codes for CASSLSPGLQETQYF.

The chain employs TRBV27 and TRBJ2-2; 11 nucleotides agree with TRBD2. With V trimmed by 6 bases and J by 6 bases, 3 bases remained unmatched. CDR3 length equals 14 residues. Looked up from germline, CDR1 is MNHEY and CDR2 is SMNVEV (reference sequence). This CDR3 reads CASRTSGTPGELFF. CDR3 DNA: TGTGCCAGCAGGACTAGCGGGACCCCCGGGGAGCTGTTTTTT.

This clone was detected only once. The rearrangement links TRBV5-4 to TRBJ1-2; D may be TRBD1 (6 bases). Between the trimmed V and J ends, which lost 4 bases and 8 bases, there was a span of 18 bases. From germline, CDR1 is SGHNT and CDR2 YYREEE (reference sequence). CDR3 length: 14 residues. CDR3 protein: CASSPRGGQRGYTF. The CDR3, as DNA: TGTGCCAGCAGCCCACGCGGGGGGCAACGAGGCTACACCTTC.

In DNA form, the CDR3 reads TGTGCCAGCAGTGCCGCGGGCGGGTGGAGCACCGGGGAGCTGTTTTTT. As protein: CASSAAGGWSTGELFF. This chain links TRBV6-6 with TRBJ2-2, with D possibly being TRBD2 (5 bases). The V end lost 5 bases, the J end lost 4 bases, and 17 bases lay between the germline ends. Germline values: CDR1 MNHNY, CDR2 SVGAGI (reference sequence). The CDR3 spans 16 residues.

The chain couples TRBV28 to TRBJ1-1; TRBD1 might be the D (6 bases). CDR1 MDHEN and CDR2 SYDVKM come from the germline V gene. The CDR3 consists of 14 residues. Trimming pared 4 bases from V and 6 bases from J, leaving 15 bases between. CDR3 sequence reads: CASSSPSNRAEAFF. The CDR3, as DNA: TGTGCCAGCAGTTCTCCTTCAAACAGGGCTGAAGCTTTCTTT.

The chain carries TRBV27 and TRBJ2-7, with 7 bases fitting TRBD1. The junction had 6 bases not matched to a gene; V was cut back by 4 bases and J by 3 bases. The CDR3 runs 14 residues. Germline CDR1 MNHEY, CDR2 SMNVEV (reference sequence). The CDR3 spells CASSSYRGSYEQYF. In DNA form, the CDR3 reads TGTGCCAGCAGTTCATACAGGGGTAGCTACGAGCAGTACTTC.